The sequence of this T cell receptor beta chain was determined in a study of PD-1 blockade in classical Hodgkin lymphoma. This CDR3 has 13 amino acids. Germline loops: CDR1 SQVTM, CDR2 ANQGSEA. V lost 7 bases and J lost 0; bases outside the gene matches: 3. Exposure to brentuximab vedotin varied, and each patient had relapsed following autologous stem cell transplantation. Repertoires were generated with immunoSEQ multiplex PCR, while TCRdb's copy carries only in-frame clones and drops some. The sample consists of approximately 14,000 clones, roughly 87% of them appearing once. The TCR was taken from a human donor with classical Hodgkin lymphoma. The specimen comprised peripheral blood mononuclear cells (PBMCs), sampled at baseline. This chain uses TRBV29-1 with TRBJ1-1, with 9 bases identical to TRBD1. The CDR3, as DNA: TGCAGCGGGGACAGGGCGGTGAACACTGAAGCTTTCTTT. This encodes CSGDRAVNTEAFF.